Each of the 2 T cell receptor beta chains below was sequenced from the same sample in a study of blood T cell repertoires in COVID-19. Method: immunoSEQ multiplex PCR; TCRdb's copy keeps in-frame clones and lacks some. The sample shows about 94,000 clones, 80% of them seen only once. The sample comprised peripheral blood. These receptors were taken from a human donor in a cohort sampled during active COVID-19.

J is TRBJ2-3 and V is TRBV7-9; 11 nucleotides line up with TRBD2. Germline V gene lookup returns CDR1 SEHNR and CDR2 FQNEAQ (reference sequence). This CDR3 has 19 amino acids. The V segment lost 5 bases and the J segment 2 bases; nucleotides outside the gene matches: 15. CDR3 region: CASSLRALAGVGVTDTQYF. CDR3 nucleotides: TGTGCCAGCAGCCTCCGGGCACTAGCGGGAGTGGGGGTCACAGATACGCAGTATTTT. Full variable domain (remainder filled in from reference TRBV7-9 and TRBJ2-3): DTGVSQNPRHKITKRGQNVTFRCDPISEHNRLYWYRQTLGQGPEFLTYFQNEAQLEKSRLLSDRFSAERPKGSFSTLEIQRTEQGDSAMYLCASSLRALAGVGVTDTQYFGPGTRLTVL.

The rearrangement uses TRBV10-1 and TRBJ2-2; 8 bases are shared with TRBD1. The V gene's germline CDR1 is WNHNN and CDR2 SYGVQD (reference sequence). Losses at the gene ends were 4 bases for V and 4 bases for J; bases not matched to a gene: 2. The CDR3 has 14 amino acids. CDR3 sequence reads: CASSGTGTTGELFF. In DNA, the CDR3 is TGCGCCAGCAGTGGGACAGGGACCACCGGGGAGCTGTTTTTT.